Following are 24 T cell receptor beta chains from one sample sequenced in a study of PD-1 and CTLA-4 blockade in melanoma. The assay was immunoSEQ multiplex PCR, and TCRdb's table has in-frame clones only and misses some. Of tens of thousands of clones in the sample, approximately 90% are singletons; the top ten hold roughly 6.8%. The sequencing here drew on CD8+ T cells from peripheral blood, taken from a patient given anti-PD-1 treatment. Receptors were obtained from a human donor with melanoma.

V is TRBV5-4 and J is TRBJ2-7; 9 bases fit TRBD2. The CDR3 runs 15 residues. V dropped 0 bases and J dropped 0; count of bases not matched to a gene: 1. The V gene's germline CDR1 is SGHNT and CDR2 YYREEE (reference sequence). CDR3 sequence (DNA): TGTGCCAGCAGCTTGGGACTAGCGGCCTCCTACGAGCAGTACTTC. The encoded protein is CASSLGLAASYEQYF.

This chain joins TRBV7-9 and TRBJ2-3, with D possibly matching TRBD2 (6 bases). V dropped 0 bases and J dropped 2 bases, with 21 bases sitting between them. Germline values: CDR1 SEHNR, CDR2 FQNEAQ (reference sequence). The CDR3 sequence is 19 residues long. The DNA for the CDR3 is TGTGCCAGCAGCTTAGCGCGGGACCAATTTCCCCCCGACACAGATACGCAGTATTTT. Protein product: CASSLARDQFPPDTDTQYF. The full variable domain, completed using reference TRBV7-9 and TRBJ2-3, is DTGVSQNPRHKITKRGQNVTFRCDPISEHNRLYWYRQTLGQGPEFLTYFQNEAQLEKSRLLSDRFSAERPKGSFSTLEIQRTEQGDSAMYLCASSLARDQFPPDTDTQYFGPGTRLTVL.

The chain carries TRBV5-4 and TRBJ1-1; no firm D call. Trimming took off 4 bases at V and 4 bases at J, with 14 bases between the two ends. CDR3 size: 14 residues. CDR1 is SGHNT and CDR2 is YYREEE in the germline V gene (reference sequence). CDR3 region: CASSDPSVRTEAFF. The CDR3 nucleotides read TGTGCCAGCAGCGACCCCTCCGTGCGCACTGAAGCTTTCTTT.

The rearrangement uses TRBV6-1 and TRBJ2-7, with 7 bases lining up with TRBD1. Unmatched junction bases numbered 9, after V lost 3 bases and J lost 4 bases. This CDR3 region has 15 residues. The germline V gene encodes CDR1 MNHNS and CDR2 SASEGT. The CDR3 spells CASSDVGTAKYEQYF. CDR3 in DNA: TGTGCCAGCAGTGATGTAGGGACAGCCAAGTACGAGCAGTACTTC.

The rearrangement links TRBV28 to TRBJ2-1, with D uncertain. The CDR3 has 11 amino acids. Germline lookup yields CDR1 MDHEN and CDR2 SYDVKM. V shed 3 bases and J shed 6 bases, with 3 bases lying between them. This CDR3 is CASSFSNEQFF. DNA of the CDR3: TGTGCCAGCAGTTTCTCCAATGAGCAGTTCTTC.

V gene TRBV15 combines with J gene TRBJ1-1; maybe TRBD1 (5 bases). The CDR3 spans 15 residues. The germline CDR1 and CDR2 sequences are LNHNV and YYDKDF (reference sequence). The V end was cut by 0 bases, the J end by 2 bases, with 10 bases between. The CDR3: CATSRDRDFNTEAFF. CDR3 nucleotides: TGTGCCACCAGCAGAGACCGGGACTTTAACACTGAAGCTTTCTTT.

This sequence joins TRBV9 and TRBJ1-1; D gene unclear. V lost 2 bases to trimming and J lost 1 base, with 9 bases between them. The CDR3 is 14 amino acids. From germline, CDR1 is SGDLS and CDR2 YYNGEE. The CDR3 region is CASSVHSQNTEAFF. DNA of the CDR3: TGTGCCAGCAGCGTTCACAGCCAGAACACTGAAGCTTTCTTT. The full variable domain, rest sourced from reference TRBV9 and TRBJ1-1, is DSGVTQTPKHLITATGQRVTLRCSPRSGDLSVYWYQQSLDQGLQFLIQYYNGEERAKGNILERFSAQQFPDLHSELNLSSLELGDSALYFCASSVHSQNTEAFFGQGTRLTVV.

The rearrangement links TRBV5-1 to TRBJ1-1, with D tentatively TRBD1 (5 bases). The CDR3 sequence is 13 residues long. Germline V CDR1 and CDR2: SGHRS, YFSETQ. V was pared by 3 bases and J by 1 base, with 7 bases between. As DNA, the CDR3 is TGCGCCAGCAGCTGGGACGGGAACACTGAAGCTTTCTTT. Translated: CASSWDGNTEAFF.

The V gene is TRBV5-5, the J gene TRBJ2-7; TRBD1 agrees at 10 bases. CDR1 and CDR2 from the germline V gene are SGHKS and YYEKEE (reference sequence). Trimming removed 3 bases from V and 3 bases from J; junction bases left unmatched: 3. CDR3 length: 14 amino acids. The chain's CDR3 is CASSSDRGFYEQYF. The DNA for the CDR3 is TGTGCCAGCAGCTCGGACAGGGGGTTCTACGAGCAGTACTTC. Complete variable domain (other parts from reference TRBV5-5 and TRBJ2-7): DAGVTQSPTHLIKTRGQQVTLRCSPISGHKSVSWYQQVLGQGPQFIFQYYEKEERGRGNFPDRFSARQFPNYSSELNVNALLLGDSALYLCASSSDRGFYEQYFGPGTRLTVT.

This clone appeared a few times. The CDR3 DNA reads as TGTGCCAGCAGCTTTAGGACTAGCGGGACCTACGAGCAGTACTTC. Translation: CASSFRTSGTYEQYF. V and J are TRBV13 and TRBJ2-7, with 12 bases matching TRBD2. The CDR3 spans 15 residues. V lost 3 bases, J lost 2 bases, and 2 bases stayed unmatched. CDR1 is PRHDT, CDR2 FYEKMQ, per germline (reference sequence).

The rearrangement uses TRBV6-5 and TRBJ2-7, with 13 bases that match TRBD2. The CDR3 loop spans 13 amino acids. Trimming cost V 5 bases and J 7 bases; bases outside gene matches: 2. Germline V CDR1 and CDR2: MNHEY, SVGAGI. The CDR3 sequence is CASSPGLAGEQYF. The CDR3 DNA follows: TGTGCCAGCAGTCCGGGACTAGCGGGGGAGCAGTACTTC.

The CDR3 reads CASRGLAELNEQFF. In nucleotides, the CDR3 is TGTGCCAGCAGGGGACTAGCGGAACTCAATGAGCAGTTCTTC. V and J are TRBV7-9 and TRBJ2-1; TRBD2 aligns across 11 bases. The CDR3 length is 14 residues. Germline loops: CDR1 SEHNR, CDR2 FQNEAQ (reference sequence). J gave up 6 bases and V 6 bases, and 4 bases lay outside the gene matches. Based on the CDR3 plus reference TRBV7-9 and TRBJ2-1, the full variable domain is DTGVSQNPRHKITKRGQNVTFRCDPISEHNRLYWYRQTLGQGPEFLTYFQNEAQLEKSRLLSDRFSAERPKGSFSTLEIQRTEQGDSAMYLCASRGLAELNEQFFGPGTRLTVL.

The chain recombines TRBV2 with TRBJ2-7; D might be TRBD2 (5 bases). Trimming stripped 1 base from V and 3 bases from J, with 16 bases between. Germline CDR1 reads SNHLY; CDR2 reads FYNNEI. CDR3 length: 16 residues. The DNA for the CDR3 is TGTGCCAGCAGTGAAGGAGCCGTCAAAGCGGACTACGAGCAGTACTTC. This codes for CASSEGAVKADYEQYF.

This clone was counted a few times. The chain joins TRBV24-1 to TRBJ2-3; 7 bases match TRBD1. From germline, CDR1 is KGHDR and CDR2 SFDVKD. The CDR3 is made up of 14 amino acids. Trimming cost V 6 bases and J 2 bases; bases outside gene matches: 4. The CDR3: CATSRDSYTDTQYF. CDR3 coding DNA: TGTGCCACCAGTAGGGACAGCTACACAGATACGCAGTATTTT.

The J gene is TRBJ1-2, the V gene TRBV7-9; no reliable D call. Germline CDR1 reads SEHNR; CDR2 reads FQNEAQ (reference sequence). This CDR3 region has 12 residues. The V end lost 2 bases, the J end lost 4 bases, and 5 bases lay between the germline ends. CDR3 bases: TGTGCCAGCAGCTTAAGCGGCTATGGCTACACCTTC. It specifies CASSLSGYGYTF.

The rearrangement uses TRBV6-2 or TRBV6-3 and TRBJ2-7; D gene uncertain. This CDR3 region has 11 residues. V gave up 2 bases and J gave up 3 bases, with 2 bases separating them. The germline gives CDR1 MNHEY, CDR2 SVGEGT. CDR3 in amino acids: CASSYDYEQYF. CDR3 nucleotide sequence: TGTGCCAGCAGTTACGACTACGAGCAGTACTTC.

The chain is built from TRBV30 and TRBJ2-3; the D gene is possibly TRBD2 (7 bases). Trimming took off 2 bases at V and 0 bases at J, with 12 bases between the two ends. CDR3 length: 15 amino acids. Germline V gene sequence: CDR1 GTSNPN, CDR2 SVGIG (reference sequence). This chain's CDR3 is CAWSWGGASTDTQYF. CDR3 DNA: TGTGCCTGGAGTTGGGGGGGGGCGAGCACAGATACGCAGTATTTT. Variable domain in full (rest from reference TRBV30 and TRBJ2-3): SQTIHQWPATLVQPVGSPLSLECTVEGTSNPNLYWYRQAAGRGLQLLFYSVGIGQISSEVPQNLSASRPQDRQFILSSKKLLLSDSGFYLCAWSWGGASTDTQYFGPGTRLTVL.

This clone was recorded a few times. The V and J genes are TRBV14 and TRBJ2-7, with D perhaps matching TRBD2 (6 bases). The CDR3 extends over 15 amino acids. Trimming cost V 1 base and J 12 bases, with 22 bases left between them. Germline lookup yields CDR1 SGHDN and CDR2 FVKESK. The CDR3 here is CASSQGGPGSLRRYF. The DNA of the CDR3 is TGTGCCAGCAGCCAAGGGGGCCCCGGGAGCTTGAGGCGGTACTTC.

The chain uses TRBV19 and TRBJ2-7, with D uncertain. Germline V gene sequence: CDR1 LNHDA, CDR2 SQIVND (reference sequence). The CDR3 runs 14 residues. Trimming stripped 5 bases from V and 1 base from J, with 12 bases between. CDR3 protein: CASSLGSGSYEQYF. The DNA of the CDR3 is TGTGCCAGTAGTCTGGGAAGTGGATCCTACGAGCAGTACTTC.

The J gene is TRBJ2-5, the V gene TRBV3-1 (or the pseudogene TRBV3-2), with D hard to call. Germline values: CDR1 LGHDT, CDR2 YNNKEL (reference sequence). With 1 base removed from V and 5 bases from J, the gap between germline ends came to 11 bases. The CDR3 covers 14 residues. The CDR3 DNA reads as TGTGCCAGCAGCCAAGCAAACCTCTTGGAGACCCAGTACTTC. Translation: CASSQANLLETQYF.

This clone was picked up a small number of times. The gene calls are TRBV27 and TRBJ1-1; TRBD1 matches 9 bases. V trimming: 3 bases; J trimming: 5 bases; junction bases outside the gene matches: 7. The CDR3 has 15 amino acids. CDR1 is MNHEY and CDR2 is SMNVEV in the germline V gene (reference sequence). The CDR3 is CASSFQVGQGTEAFF. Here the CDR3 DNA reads TGTGCCAGCAGTTTTCAAGTGGGACAGGGAACTGAAGCTTTCTTT.

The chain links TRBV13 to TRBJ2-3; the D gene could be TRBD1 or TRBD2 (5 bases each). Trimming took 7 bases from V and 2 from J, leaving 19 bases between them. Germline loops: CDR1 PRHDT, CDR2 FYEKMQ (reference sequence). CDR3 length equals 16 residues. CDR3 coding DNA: TGTGCCAGCACCACTGGGGGTAGGATCGCCACAGATACGCAGTATTTT. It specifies CASTTGGRIATDTQYF.

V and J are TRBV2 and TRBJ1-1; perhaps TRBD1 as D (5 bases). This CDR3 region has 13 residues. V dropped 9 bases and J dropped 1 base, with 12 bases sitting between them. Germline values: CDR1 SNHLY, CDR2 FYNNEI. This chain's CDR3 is CASPGLGNTEAFF. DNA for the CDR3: TGTGCCAGTCCGGGACTGGGGAACACTGAAGCTTTCTTT.

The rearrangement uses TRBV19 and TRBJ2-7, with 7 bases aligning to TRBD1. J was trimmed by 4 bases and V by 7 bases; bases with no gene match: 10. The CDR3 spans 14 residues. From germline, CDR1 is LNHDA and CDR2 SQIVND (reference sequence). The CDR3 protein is CASIRTGILYEQYF. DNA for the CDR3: TGTGCCAGTATAAGGACAGGCATATTATACGAGCAGTACTTC.